Listed below are T cell receptor beta chains from one sample, sequenced in a study of identical twins. TCRdb processed the 5' RACE reads anew with MiXCR; each CDR3 protein has one entry. This table has under 900,000 distinct CDR3 sequences, 9% to 15% appearing once. In addition, the sample was reused for a study of yellow fever vaccine responses in identical twins.

Material for sequencing was PBMCs. These receptors were taken from a woman between 18 and 29 years old in good health. CDR3s include the opening cysteine and the closing phenylalanine or tryptophan. The order of the fields is V gene, clone size, CDR3 protein. For some rows the clone size is stated as once, few or many, or as a class when expanded; others skip it.

TRBV10-3 many CATLTGGNGYTF
TRBV7-3 - CASSSPGGEGYTF
TRBV2 - CASGSQVTDTQYF
TRBV15 - CATGSSGGATDTQYF
TRBV5-1 - CASSSDGGHGTQYF
TRBV6-2/TRBV6-3 few CASSYGGAFTPNEQFF
TRBV3-1 many CASRPIKGITQPQHF
TRBV7-9 few CASSLVLAGAGKTQYF
TRBV12-3/TRBV12-4 - CASSSPRQTINTEAFF
TRBV12-3/TRBV12-4 few CASSLDWSADTQYF
TRBV20-1 - CSATGLNNQPQHF
TRBV18 once CASSPPSGAQETQYF
TRBV7-9 few CASSLARDLYSNQPQHF
TRBV4-1 few CASSQVGLTTDTQYF
TRBV15 few CATSSRLMNTGELFF
TRBV6-5 - CASSYISSGGGPDTQYF
TRBV12-3/TRBV12-4 many CASTLSGTYEQYF
TRBV6-1 - CASSPGTGVSEQYF
TRBV20-1 few CSARDRLKETQYF
TRBV2 - CASSDLLSGRDNEQFF
TRBV7-3 - CASSLTASGRETQYF
TRBV10-3 few CAISESYGGGSNTGELFF
TRBV2 - CASRVDRASNQPQHF
TRBV14 - CASSDRQALDNEQFF
TRBV4-1 - CASSQERRRTEAFF
TRBV20-1 once CCARDFRTGTNTGELFF
TRBV4-1 - CASSEARQGGYEQYF
TRBV7-2 few CASSLARGLDTQYF
TRBV4-1 many CASSQEQGGSSYNEQFF
TRBV5-1 few CASSFSGGIGETQYF
TRBV28 few CASSSQLGSQETQYF
TRBV7-8 many CASSLFAGGGIHGTQYF
TRBV24-1 many CATSDSGLDTQYF
TRBV24-1 many CATSDEPGANTGELFF
TRBV11-3 - CASRNQGGREQFF
TRBV11-2 - CASSFTDRGGNTIYF
TRBV15 - CATSSRVGGYNEQFF
TRBV20-1 - CSPGLGVYNEQFF
TRBV7-8 - CASSLRGGTSGHNEQFF
TRBV5-1 few CASSASDRVAGELFF
TRBV7-2 - CASSLTRLAEYEQYF
TRBV6-1 few CASSDGQVVKDEQFF
TRBV2 few CASNRGLAASTDTQYF
TRBV5-5 few CASSLAGQGSYNEQFF
TRBV12-3/TRBV12-4 many CASSLDLMGTEAFF
TRBV10-1 - CASSDREDGYTF
TRBV5-1 many CASSAGGGSGTSTGELFF
TRBV28 - CASTDGSAYTGELFF
TRBV29-1 - CSVSTNTGANVLTF
TRBV14 few CASSQDQTYGTQYF